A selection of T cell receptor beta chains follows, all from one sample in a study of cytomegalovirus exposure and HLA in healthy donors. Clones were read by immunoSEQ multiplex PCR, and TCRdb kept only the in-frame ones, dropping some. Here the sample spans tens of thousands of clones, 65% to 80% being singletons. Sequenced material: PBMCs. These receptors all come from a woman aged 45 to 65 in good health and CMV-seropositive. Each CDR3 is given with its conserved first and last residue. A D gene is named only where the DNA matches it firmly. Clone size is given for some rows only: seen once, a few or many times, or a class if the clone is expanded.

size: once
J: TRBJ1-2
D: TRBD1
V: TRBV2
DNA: TGTGCCAGTAGCCGGGACAGCACTAACTATGGCTACACCTTC
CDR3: CASSRDSTNYGYTF

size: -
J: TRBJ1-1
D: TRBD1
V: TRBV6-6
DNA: TGTGCCAGCAGTTACATGGGACAGGGACCGTCTGAAGCTTTCTTT
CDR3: CASSYMGQGPSEAFF

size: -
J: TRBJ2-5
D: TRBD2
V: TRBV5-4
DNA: TGTGCCAGCAGCGGGGGACTAGCGGGAGACGAGACCCAGTACTTC
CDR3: CASSGGLAGDETQYF

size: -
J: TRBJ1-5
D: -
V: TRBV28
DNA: TGTGCCAGCAGCATAACCGGAACAGGGAATCAGCCCCAGCATTTT
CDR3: CASSITGTGNQPQHF

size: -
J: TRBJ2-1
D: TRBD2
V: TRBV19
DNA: TGTGCCAGTAGTACCCAAAAGCGGGACCGGCGCGGTGAGCAGTTCTTC
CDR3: CASSTQKRDRRGEQFF

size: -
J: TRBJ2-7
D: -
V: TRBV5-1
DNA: TGCGCCAGCAGCTTGGATGGCAGGGTTAAGTTGGACGAGCAGTACTTC
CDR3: CASSLDGRVKLDEQYF

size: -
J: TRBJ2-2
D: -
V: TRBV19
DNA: TGTGCCAGTAGTGTCCTACAGTTCCGCACCGGGGAGCTGTTTTTT
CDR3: CASSVLQFRTGELFF

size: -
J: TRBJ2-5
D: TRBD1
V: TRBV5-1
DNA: TGCGCCAGCAGCTTGGACAGGGGACAAGAGACCCAGTACTTC
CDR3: CASSLDRGQETQYF

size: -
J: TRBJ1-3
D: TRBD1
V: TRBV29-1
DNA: TGCAGCGCCGCCCACGGTCGGGCAGGGGGGAACACCATATATTTT
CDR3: CSAAHGRAGGNTIYF

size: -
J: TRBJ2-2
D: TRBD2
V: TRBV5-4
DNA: TGTGCCAGCAGGTCCGGGACTAGCGGGAGCGAGGGGACCGGGGAGCTGTTTTTT
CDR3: CASRSGTSGSEGTGELFF

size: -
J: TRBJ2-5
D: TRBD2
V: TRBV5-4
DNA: TGTGCCAGCAGCTTGGCGACCGCGGGAGGGGAGACTGAGACCCAGTACTTC
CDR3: CASSLATAGGETETQYF

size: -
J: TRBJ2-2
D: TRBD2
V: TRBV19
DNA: TGTGCCAGTAGTCGGCCCTGGGGGGGAGGCACCGGGGAGCTGTTTTTT
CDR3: CASSRPWGGGTGELFF

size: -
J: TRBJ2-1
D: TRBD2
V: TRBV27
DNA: TGTGCCAGCAGGGGACTAGCGGGAGAGGACAATGAGCAGTTCTTC
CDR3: CASRGLAGEDNEQFF

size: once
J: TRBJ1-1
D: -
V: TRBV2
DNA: TGTGCCAGCAGTGAACAGGTCAGGGCTTTCTTT
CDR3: CASSEQVRAFF

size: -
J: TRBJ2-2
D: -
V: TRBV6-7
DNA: TGTGCCAGCAGTTACCCGCCTACTAGTTGGGCGAACACCGGGGAGCTGTTTTTT
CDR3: CASSYPPTSWANTGELFF

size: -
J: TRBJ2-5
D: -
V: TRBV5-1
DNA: TGCGCCAGCAGCGCCGTAGCAGCAAAAGAGACCCAGTACTTC
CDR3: CASSAVAAKETQYF

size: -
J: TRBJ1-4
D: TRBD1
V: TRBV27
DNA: TGTGCCAGCAAGCCCCCGGGACAGAATGAAAAACTGTTTTTT
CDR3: CASKPPGQNEKLFF

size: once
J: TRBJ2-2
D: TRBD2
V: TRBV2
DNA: TGTGCCAGCAGTGGGACTAGCCGCTTTACCGGGGAGCTGTTTTTT
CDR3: CASSGTSRFTGELFF

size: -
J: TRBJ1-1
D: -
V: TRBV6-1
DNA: TGTGCCAGCAGTGAAGGGGGGGGTTGGCGGGCTTTCTTT
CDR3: CASSEGGGWRAFF

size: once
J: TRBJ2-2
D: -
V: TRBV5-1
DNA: TGCGCCAGCAGCTTGCTAGGTGGAACCGGGGAGCTGTTTTTT
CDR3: CASSLLGGTGELFF

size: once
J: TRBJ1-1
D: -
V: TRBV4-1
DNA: TGCGCCAGCAGCCAGGTCGGTGCTGAAGCTTTCTTT
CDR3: CASSQVGAEAFF

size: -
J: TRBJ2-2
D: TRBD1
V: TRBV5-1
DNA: TGCGCCAGCAGCTTGGAATTTCAGGGGGCAAACACCGGGGAGCTGTTTTTT
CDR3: CASSLEFQGANTGELFF

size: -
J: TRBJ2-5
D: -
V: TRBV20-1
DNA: TGCAGTGGGCAGAACCAAGAGACCCAGTACTTC
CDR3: CSGQNQETQYF

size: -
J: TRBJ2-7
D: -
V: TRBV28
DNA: TGTGCCAGCAGTTTACCCGGGGGAAGTTCCTACGAGCAGTACTTC
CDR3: CASSLPGGSSYEQYF

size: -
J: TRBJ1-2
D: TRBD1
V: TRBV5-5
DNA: TGTGCCACCCGGACAGGGAGGGGTGGCTACACCTTC
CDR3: CATRTGRGGYTF

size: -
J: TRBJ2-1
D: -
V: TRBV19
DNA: TGTGCCAGTATGGACGGGAATCGAGGCAATGAGCAGTTCTTC
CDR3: CASMDGNRGNEQFF

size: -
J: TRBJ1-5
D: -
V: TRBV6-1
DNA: TGTGCCAGCACAGGGGTCAATCAGCCCCAGCATTTT
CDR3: CASTGVNQPQHF

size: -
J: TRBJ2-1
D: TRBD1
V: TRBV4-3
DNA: TGCGCCAGCAGCCAAGGGCTAGGTCAGGGGGAAGGGAATGAGCAGTTCTTC
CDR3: CASSQGLGQGEGNEQFF

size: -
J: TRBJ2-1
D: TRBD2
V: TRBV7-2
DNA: TGTGCCAGCAGCACGACTAGCGAGCAGTTCTTC
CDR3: CASSTTSEQFF

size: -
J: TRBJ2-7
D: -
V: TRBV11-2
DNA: TGTGCCAGCAGCTTAGAGCCTGGGCGATACGAGCAGTACTTC
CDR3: CASSLEPGRYEQYF

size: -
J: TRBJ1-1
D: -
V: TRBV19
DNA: TGTGCCAGTACCCCAGAACGTTGGAGGAACACTGAAGCTTTCTTT
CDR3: CASTPERWRNTEAFF

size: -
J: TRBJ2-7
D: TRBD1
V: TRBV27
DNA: TGTGCCAGCAGTTTCACAGGGGGTTTAGTAGATTCCTACGAGCAGTACTTC
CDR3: CASSFTGGLVDSYEQYF

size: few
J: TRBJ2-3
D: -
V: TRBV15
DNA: TGTGCCACCAGCACGAACAGGGACAGCACAGATACGCAGTATTTT
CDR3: CATSTNRDSTDTQYF

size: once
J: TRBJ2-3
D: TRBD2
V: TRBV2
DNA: TGTGCCAGCAGTGTTAGCGGGAGGGTTAGCACAGATACGCAGTATTTT
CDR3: CASSVSGRVSTDTQYF

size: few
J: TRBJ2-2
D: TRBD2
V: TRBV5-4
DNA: TGTGCCACCGGAAGTTGGGGGACTAGTCGGACCGGGGAGCTGTTTTTT
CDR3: CATGSWGTSRTGELFF

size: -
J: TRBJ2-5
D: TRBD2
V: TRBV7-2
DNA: TGTGCCAGCAGCTTAGCGCGGGGGGGACAAGAGACCCAGTACTTC
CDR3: CASSLARGGQETQYF

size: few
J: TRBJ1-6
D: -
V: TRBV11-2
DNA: TGTGCCAGCAGCTTTCAGGGCTCCTATAATTCACCCCTCCACTTT
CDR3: CASSFQGSYNSPLHF

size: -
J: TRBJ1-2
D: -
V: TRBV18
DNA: TGTGCCAGCTCGACCGGCACGAATGCTGGGCACTACACCTTC
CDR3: CASSTGTNAGHYTF

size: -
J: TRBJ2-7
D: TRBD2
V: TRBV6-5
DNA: TGTGCCAGCAGTTACTCAGGGAGGGTACGGGGGGACGAGCAGTACTTC
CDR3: CASSYSGRVRGDEQYF

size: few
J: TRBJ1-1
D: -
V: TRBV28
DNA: TGTGCCAGCAGCCCCGGGGGGGGGAACACTGAAGCTTTCTTT
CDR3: CASSPGGGNTEAFF

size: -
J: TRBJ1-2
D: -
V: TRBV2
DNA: TGTGCCAGCAGTGTCGAGGGGGAAGTGCGTGGCTACACCTTC
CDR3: CASSVEGEVRGYTF

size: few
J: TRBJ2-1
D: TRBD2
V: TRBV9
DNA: TGTGCCAGCAGCGGCGCGACTAGCGGGAGCTCCTACAATGAGCAGTTCTTC
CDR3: CASSGATSGSSYNEQFF

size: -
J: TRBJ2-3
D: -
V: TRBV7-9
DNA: TGTGCCAGCAGCGGTCTGCGGGACAGCCAACAAGATACGCAGTATTTT
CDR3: CASSGLRDSQQDTQYF

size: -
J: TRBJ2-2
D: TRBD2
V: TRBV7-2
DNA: TGTGCCAGCAGCTTCCTGCGGGAGCGGAACACCGGGGAGCTGTTTTTT
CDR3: CASSFLRERNTGELFF

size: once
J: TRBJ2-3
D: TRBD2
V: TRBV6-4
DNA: TGTGCCAGCATTGGTTTCTTGGTATCCCAAGCGGGAGTTGCAGATACGCAGTATTTT
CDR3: CASIGFLVSQAGVADTQYF

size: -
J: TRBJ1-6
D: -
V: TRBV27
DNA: TGTGCCACCCTCTATAATTCACCCCTCCACTTT
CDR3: CATLYNSPLHF

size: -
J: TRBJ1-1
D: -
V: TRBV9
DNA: TGTGCCAGCAGCGTAGTGAAGGGGGGGGACACTGAAGCTTTCTTT
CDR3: CASSVVKGGDTEAFF

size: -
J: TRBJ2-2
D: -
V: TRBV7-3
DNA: TGTGCCAGCAGCCTGGGAAGGGGCTACGGCACCGGGGAGCTGTTTTTT
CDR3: CASSLGRGYGTGELFF

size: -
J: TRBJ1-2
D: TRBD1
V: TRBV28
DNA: TGTGCCAGCAGTGGAGGGCCAGGGGGCTTCGGCTATGGCTACACCTTC
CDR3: CASSGGPGGFGYGYTF

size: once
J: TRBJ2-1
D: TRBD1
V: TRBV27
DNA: TGTGCCAGCAGTAAAGGACAGGGGCCCTCTGAGCAGTTCTTC
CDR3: CASSKGQGPSEQFF

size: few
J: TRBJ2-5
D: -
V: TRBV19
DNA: TGTGCCAGTAGTATAGAGGTTGGCCTGAAAGAGACCCAGTACTTC
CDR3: CASSIEVGLKETQYF

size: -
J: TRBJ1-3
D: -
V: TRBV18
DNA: TGTGCCAGCTCACCATACAGTGACGGGAGCTCTGGAAACACCATATATTTT
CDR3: CASSPYSDGSSGNTIYF

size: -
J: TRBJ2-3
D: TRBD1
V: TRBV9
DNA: TGTGCCAGCAGCGTGACCGGGACAGGGGCAGATACGCAGTATTTT
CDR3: CASSVTGTGADTQYF

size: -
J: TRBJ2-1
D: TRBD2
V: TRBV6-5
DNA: TGTGCCAGCAGTTACTCGGGGACTATCAATGAGCAGTTCTTC
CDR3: CASSYSGTINEQFF